The 18 T cell receptor beta chains below all came from one sample that was sequenced in a study of tumor and adjacent non-tumor tissue in lung cancer. TCRbeta libraries were built with three rounds of nested PCR, modified from ARM-PCR. TCRdb reprocessed the multiplex PCR reads with MiXCR, giving one entry per CDR3 protein. The profile shows fewer than 120,000 distinct CDR3 sequences, 84% of them singletons. No cell sorting was done before RNA was extracted from the tissue. What was sequenced was lung tumor tissue. These receptors originate from a man between 65 and 79 years old with non-small cell lung cancer.

As regards this clonotype: The junction does not match germline at one end; this may be a read error. The genes are TRBV6-1 and TRBJ2-1, with a possible D match to TRBD1 (5 bases). The CDR3 spans 16 residues. Germline lookup yields CDR1 MNHNS and CDR2 SASEGT. CDR3 sequence: CGSTLRWGTGSNEQFF. Here the CDR3 DNA reads TGTGGCAGCACTCTAAGGTGGGGCACCGGGTCCAATGAGCAGTTCTTC.

The chain carries TRBV5-6 and TRBJ1-1; TRBD1 might be the D (5 bases). Germline-derived CDR1 and CDR2 are SGHDT and YYEEEE. The CDR3 covers 16 residues. The V end lost 4 bases, the J end lost 0 bases, and 16 bases lay between the germline ends. CDR3 region: CASSLTGVGMNTEAFF. The CDR3 DNA is TGTGCCAGCAGCCTTACAGGCGTTGGAATGAACACTGAAGCTTTCTTT.

The chain employs TRBV29-1 and TRBJ2-2; 10 bases match TRBD2. The germline V gene has CDR1 SQVTM and CDR2 ANQGSEA. The CDR3 runs 14 residues. Trimming removed 7 bases from V and 11 bases from J; junction bases left unmatched: 13. This chain's CDR3 is CSADVAGGTSELFF. The CDR3 DNA reads TGCAGCGCTGATGTAGCGGGGGGCACCAGTGAGCTGTTTTTT.

This chain connects TRBV29-1 to TRBJ2-1; D possibly corresponds to TRBD1 (6 bases). The length of the CDR3 is 14 residues. V was shortened by 3 bases and J by 4 bases, with 13 bases between the two germline ends. The V gene's germline CDR1 is SQVTM and CDR2 ANQGSEA. CDR3 in DNA: TGCAGCGTTGACATAGGGGGAGTGTACAATGAGCAGTTCTTC. It specifies CSVDIGGVYNEQFF.

The chain uses TRBV4-1 and TRBJ1-1; D uncertain. Germline V gives CDR1 MGHRA, CDR2 YSYEKL. The CDR3 has 17 amino acids. V was cut by 3 bases and J by 6 bases, with 23 bases left in between. CDR3 coding DNA: TGCGCCAGCAGCCAGGCAGTTCAGTGGCGGCCCTACCCTGAAGCTTTCTTT. Its protein is CASSQAVQWRPYPEAFF.

The V gene is TRBV12-5, the J gene TRBJ2-7; tentative D call: TRBD1 (6 bases). From germline, CDR1 is LGHNT and CDR2 FRNRAP. V lost 2 bases to trimming and J lost 2 bases, with 19 bases between them. This CDR3 comprises 17 residues. The CDR3 DNA sequence: TGTGCTAGTGGTTTGTTCTTGCCAGGGGAAGTAACCTACGAGCAGTACTTC. It codes for CASGLFLPGEVTYEQYF. The variable domain in full, completed from reference TRBV12-5 and TRBJ2-7, reads DARVTQTPRHKVTEMGQEVTMRCQPILGHNTVFWYRQTMMQGLELLAYFRNRAPLDDSGMPKDRFSAEMPDATLATLKIQPSEPRDSAVYFCASGLFLPGEVTYEQYFGPGTRLTVT.

In the case of this clonotype: With a much larger clone just one base away, this may be a read error. The chain uses TRBV2 and TRBJ1-1; no clear D gene. This CDR3 comprises 15 residues. Germline CDR1 reads SNHLY; CDR2 reads FYNNEI. The DNA of the CDR3 is TGTGTCAGCAGTGCTTCATACAGCGGTTCGACTGAAGCTTTCTTT. Translating it yields CVSSASYSGSTEAFF.

Regarding this clonotype: Just one base apart from a much larger clone, this may be a read error. The chain couples TRBV28 to TRBJ2-7, with 8 bases lining up with TRBD1. J lost 3 bases, V lost 5 bases, and 9 bases had no gene match. The CDR3 sequence is 15 residues long. Looked up from germline, CDR1 is MDHEN and CDR2 is SYDVKM. The CDR3 DNA reads as TGTGCCAGCAGTCTGAACACAGGGGGGAACTACGAGCAGTACTTC. Protein: CASSLNTGGNYEQYF.

A few counts support this clonotype. Since a much larger clone is just one base distant, this may be a read error. CDR3 sequence reads: CASSQRGGNNQSQHF. For the CDR3, the DNA is TGTGCCAGCAGCCAAAGGGGCGGGAACAATCAGTCCCAGCATTTT. The gene calls are TRBV14 and TRBJ1-5; possibly TRBD1 for D (5 bases). The CDR3 sequence is 15 residues long. Per the germline V gene, CDR1 is SGHDN and CDR2 is FVKESK.

On this clonotype itself: Sequence at one end of the junction differs from germline and may be a read error. The chain carries TRBV2 and TRBJ2-1; D may be TRBD2 (5 bases). Looked up from germline, CDR1 is SNHLY and CDR2 is FYNNEI. This CDR3 contains 14 residues. The CDR3 protein is CASSESDEGNERFF. Written as DNA, the CDR3 is TGTGCCAGCAGTGAATCTGACGAGGGCAATGAGCGGTTCTTC.

J is TRBJ2-1 and V is TRBV5-4; perhaps TRBD2 as D (6 bases). Germline CDR1 reads SGHNT; CDR2 reads YYREEE (reference sequence). The CDR3 is 14 residues long. The CDR3 reads CTNSLGGDYNEQFF. Here the CDR3 DNA reads TGTACCAACAGCCTGGGCGGGGACTACAATGAGCAGTTCTTC. The full variable domain, rest sourced from reference TRBV5-4 and TRBJ2-1, is ETGVTQSPTHLIKTRGQQVTLRCSSQSGHNTVSWYQQALGQGPQFIFQYYREEENGRGNFPPRFSGLQFPNYSSELNVNALELDDSALYLCTNSLGGDYNEQFFGPGTRLTVL.

The V gene is TRBV6-5, the J gene TRBJ2-5; possible D gene TRBD1, 6 bases. The CDR3 runs to 15 residues. V lost 5 bases and J lost 8, with 21 bases in between. CDR1 and CDR2 from the germline V gene are MNHEY and SVGAGI. CDR3 bases: TGTGCCAGCAGTCCCCGCCATGGGGGCGTGGATACCCAGTACTTC. It yields the protein CASSPRHGGVDTQYF.

The rearrangement links TRBV6-5 to TRBJ1-2, with no clear D. This CDR3 is 14 amino acids long. Germline V gives CDR1 MNHEY, CDR2 SVGAGI. V dropped 7 bases and J dropped 8 bases, with 20 bases sitting between them. CDR3 in amino acids: CASTIGGIRQGYTF. Written as DNA, the CDR3 is TGTGCCAGCACCATCGGAGGGATACGGCAGGGCTACACCTTC.

A word on this clonotype: Since the CDR3 does not end with the conserved phenylalanine or tryptophan, this likely comes from a read error. The gene calls are TRBV29-1 and TRBJ2-6; the D gene could be TRBD1 or TRBD2 (5 bases each). V was cut by 4 bases and J by 1 base, with 20 bases left in between. Germline loops: CDR1 SQVTM, CDR2 ANQGSEA. The CDR3 runs 18 residues. In DNA form, the CDR3 reads TGCAGCGTTGTGGGGGAAAGGGGTGGGCCTTCTGGGGCCAACGTCCTGACTCTC. Encoded protein: CSVVGERGGPSGANVLTL.

This clonotype was counted only a few times. Since a much larger clone is just one base distant, this may be a read error. The V call is TRBV11-2, the J call TRBJ2-2; 16 positions match TRBD2. Germline lookup yields CDR1 SGHAT and CDR2 FQNNGV. The CDR3 consists of 20 residues. Trimming at V came to 4 bases and at J to 3 bases, leaving 11 bases not matched to a gene. In nucleotides, the CDR3 is TGTGCCAGCAGCTCTGTGCCGGGACTAGCGGGAGGGAAGGACACCGGGGAGCTGTTTTTT. The encoded protein is CASSSVPGLAGGKDTGELFF.

To note about this clonotype: Mismatch with germline at one junction end may stem from a read error. The chain uses TRBV11-2 and TRBJ2-1, with 7 bases matching TRBD2. Germline V gene sequence: CDR1 SGHAT, CDR2 FQNNGV. This CDR3 is built from 15 residues. CDR3 in DNA: TGTACCAGCAGCCTAGCGGCGGCCTCCTACAATGAGCAGTTCTTC. This translates into CTSSLAAASYNEQFF.

On this clonotype: Germline and junction disagree at one end, which may indicate a read error. J is TRBJ1-1 and V is TRBV28; perhaps TRBD1 as D (6 bases). Germline CDR1 is MDHEN and CDR2 is SYDVKM. This CDR3 region has 16 residues. CDR3 sequence reads: CASSLAGTWARTEAFF. CDR3 bases: TGTGCTAGCAGTTTAGCCGGGACATGGGCTAGGACTGAAGCTTTCTTT.

Comment on this clonotype: Germline and junction disagree at one end, which may indicate a read error. The chain employs TRBV6-6 and TRBJ1-3; TRBD1 agrees at 8 bases. Germline CDR1 MNHNY, CDR2 SVGAGI (reference sequence). This CDR3 comprises 15 residues. CDR3 bases: TGTCCCAGCAGCATCTTGGTACAGGGGGGAAACACCACATATTTT. Residues: CPSSILVQGGNTTYF.